A selection of T cell receptor beta chains follows, all from one sample in a study of neurological immune-mediated disorders. TCRdb fed the 5' RACE reads into MiXCR, producing one record per CDR3 protein. The table has approximately 47,000 distinct CDR3 sequences, roughly 13% seen once. The specimen sequenced was PBMCs. The receptor set was obtained from a male donor with HTLV-1-associated myelopathy (HAM/TSP). Both conserved end residues are part of each CDR3. A D gene is named only where the DNA matches it firmly. Not all rows give a size; the values are once, few, many and, for expanded clones, a class.

>TRBJ2-7|TRBV5-1|TRBD1|medium-sized
CASSLGDRVSYEQYF
>TRBJ1-1|TRBV7-9|TRBD1|many
CASTLGTGGTEAFF
>TRBJ2-7|TRBV10-3|-|few
CAISEGRKRYF
>TRBJ2-6|TRBV20-1|-|many
CSADFSGANVLTF
>TRBJ1-4|TRBV12-3/TRBV12-4|-|many
CASSYRDTNEKLFF
>TRBJ1-1|TRBV28|TRBD1|many
CASSLSLQTGPNTEAFF
>TRBJ2-1|TRBV2|TRBD2|many
CASDSGGAENEQFF
>TRBJ2-7|TRBV2|-|many
CASSDEQGVISSEQYF
>TRBJ2-7|TRBV20-1|-|many
CSARDLGGGGSYEQYF
>TRBJ2-7|TRBV7-2|-|many
CASSLALDGRQQYF
>TRBJ1-2|TRBV7-2|-|many
CASSLGAGLSIGYTF
>TRBJ1-2|TRBV5-1|-|many
CASSLNRVGGYTF
>TRBJ1-2|TRBV28|-|-
CASSPDRLGGYTF
>TRBJ1-5|TRBV6-6|-|many
CASSAGPQPQHF
>TRBJ2-7|TRBV28|TRBD2|many
CASSPQLAASYEQYF
>TRBJ2-6|TRBV7-2|-|many
CASSLEGVSGANVLTF
>TRBJ1-3|TRBV9|TRBD1|many
CASSSGQGGNTIYF
>TRBJ2-2|TRBV9|-|few
CASSVGVGLTGELFF
>TRBJ1-5|TRBV20-1|-|-
CSTTDKPGLNNQPQHF
>TRBJ1-3|TRBV2|-|many
CASRGDLSSGNTIYF
>TRBJ1-2|TRBV10-3|-|-
CAISGDGYDYTF
>TRBJ2-5|TRBV6-1|-|many
CASSSDSSSETQYF
>TRBJ2-2|TRBV20-1|-|many
CSARDLWNTGELFF
>TRBJ1-1|TRBV5-1|TRBD1|-
CASSPRDRDTEAFF
>TRBJ2-2|TRBV7-6|-|many
CASKGGRMGPGELFF